In its sample, the clone carrying this T cell receptor beta chain was seen a few times. In making TCR cDNA, 5'RACE template switching added a universal primer site and UMIs to it. MiXCR, applied by TCRdb to the 5' RACE reads, yields one record per CDR3 protein. The data contain about 550,000 distinct CDR3 sequences, 15% to 20% of them singletons. The entry originates in a study of T cells after yellow fever vaccination. The CDR3 runs to 15 residues. The V gene's germline CDR1 is MGHDK and CDR2 SYGVNS. Trimming took 5 bases from V and 4 from J, leaving 17 bases between them. Specimen: PBMCs, collected 15 days after the yellow fever booster vaccination. J is TRBJ1-1 and V is TRBV25-1; D is undetermined. The receptor's source is a young man who received the YFV17D yellow fever vaccine. The CDR3 DNA is TGTGCCAGCAGTCCAACCATGGGTTCGGGCACTGAAGCTTTCTTT. Amino acids: CASSPTMGSGTEAFF.